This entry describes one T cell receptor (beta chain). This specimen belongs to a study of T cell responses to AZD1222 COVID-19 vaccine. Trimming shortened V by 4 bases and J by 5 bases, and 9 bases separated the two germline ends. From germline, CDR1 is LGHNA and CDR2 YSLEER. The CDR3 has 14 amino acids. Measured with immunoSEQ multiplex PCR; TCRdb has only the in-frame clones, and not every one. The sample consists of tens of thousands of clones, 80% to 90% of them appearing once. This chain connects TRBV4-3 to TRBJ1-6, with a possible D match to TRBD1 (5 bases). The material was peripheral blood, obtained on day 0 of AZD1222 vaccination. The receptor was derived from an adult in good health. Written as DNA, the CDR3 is TGCGCCAGCAGCCGGGGCTCTAATAATTCACCCCTCCACTTT. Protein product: CASSRGSNNSPLHF.